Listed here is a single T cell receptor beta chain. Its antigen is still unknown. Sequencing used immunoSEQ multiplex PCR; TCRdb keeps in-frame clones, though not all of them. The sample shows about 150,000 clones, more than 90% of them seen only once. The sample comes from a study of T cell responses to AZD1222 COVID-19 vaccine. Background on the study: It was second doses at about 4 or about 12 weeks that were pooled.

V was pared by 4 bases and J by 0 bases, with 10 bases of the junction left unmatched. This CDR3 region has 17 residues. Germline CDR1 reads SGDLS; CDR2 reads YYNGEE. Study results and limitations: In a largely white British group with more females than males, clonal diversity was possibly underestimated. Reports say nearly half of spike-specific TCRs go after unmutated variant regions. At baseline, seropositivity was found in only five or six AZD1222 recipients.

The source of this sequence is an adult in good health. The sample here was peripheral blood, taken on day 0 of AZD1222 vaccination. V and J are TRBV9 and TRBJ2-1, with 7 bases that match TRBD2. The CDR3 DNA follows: TGTGCCAGCAGCCGTATAGGGCTAGCGGCCTCCTACAATGAGCAGTTCTTC. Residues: CASSRIGLAASYNEQFF.